Reported below is one T cell receptor beta chain. The target antigen is unknown. The sample belongs to a study of T cell responses to AZD1222 COVID-19 vaccine. Study context: Combined were second doses at about 4 or about 12 weeks.

Study-level points and caveats: A mostly white British donor set with more females was recruited, and clonal diversity was possibly underestimated. Seropositive AZD1222 recipients at baseline numbered only five or six. Reportedly, close to half of spike-specific TCRs are directed against unmutated variant regions.

J gave up 0 bases and V 6 bases, and 1 base lay outside the gene matches. The germline gives CDR1 MNHEY, CDR2 SVGAGI. This CDR3 comprises 13 residues. Some clones are missing from TCRdb's copy, which holds only in-frame ones; the method was immunoSEQ multiplex PCR. The profile covers 130,000 to 150,000 clones, with roughly nine tenths appearing a single time and about 1.9% taken by the ten largest. Material: peripheral blood, obtained on day 0 of AZD1222 vaccination. The rearrangement uses TRBV6-5 and TRBJ2-7; 8 bases fit TRBD1. This TCR derives from an adult in good health. DNA for the CDR3: TGTGCCAGCAGGGACAGGGCCTCCTACGAGCAGTACTTC. It encodes CASRDRASYEQYF.